Many counts were recorded for the clone carrying this TCR beta chain. The antigen remains undetermined. Within the sample, other DNA sequences also encode this same CDR3. Looked up from germline, CDR1 is SGHAT and CDR2 is FQNNGV. The CDR3 is 15 residues long. Trimming took 6 bases from V and 2 from J; bases not matched to a gene: 6. This specimen belongs to a study of shared clonotypes between healthy human individuals. Overall study context: Sampling drew on donors who were a couple of women and a few men aged 18 to 49.

Study observations and caveats: As a rule, naive subsets had a larger estimated richness than memory subsets. A limitation of the genetic and exposure-history diversity represented arose from few donors.

Libraries were prepared by immunoSEQ multiplex PCR; TCRdb keeps only in-frame clonotypes and omits some of them. This table holds millions of clones, 95% found once. The sequence derives from a man aged 18 to 35 in good health. The material sequenced was naive CD4+ T cells sorted from blood. Indicated subset: CD45RA+ positively selected. The chain has TRBV11-2 and TRBJ2-7; 11 nucleotides line up with TRBD2. The CDR3 loop is CASRPPGLAAYEQYF. The CDR3 DNA is TGTGCCAGCAGACCACCGGGACTAGCGGCCTACGAGCAGTACTTC.